Below, one T cell receptor beta chain is given with its context. This CDR3 has 11 amino acids. V lost 3 bases to trimming and J lost 6 bases, with 6 bases between them. Germline CDR1 GTSNPN, CDR2 SVGIG (reference sequence). Per the original methods: By means of reference gene primer amplification, nucleated cell counts were estimated. The repertoire was sequenced with immunoSEQ multiplex PCR; TCRdb's copy has only in-frame clones and lacks some. V, J and clone size reflect that table, while D and trimming were determined from the DNA. The sample shows under 70,000 clones, approximately 87% of them seen only once. The data were obtained in a study of blood T cell repertoires in COVID-19. Study details: Both acute and convalescent COVID-19 samples were obtained from the United States, Italy and Spain. PBMCs, B-cell-depleted T cells, or T cells provided the cDNA or gDNA that made up the material.

Followed longitudinally, the Seattle patients had been enrolled during active infection. The J gene is TRBJ1-3, the V gene TRBV30; D unresolved. The receptor's source is a woman in her sixties or seventies with COVID-19, enrolled during active disease. The sequenced sample consisted of peripheral blood. CDR3 sequence reads: CAWSRLNTIYF. The CDR3 DNA reads as TGTGCCTGGAGCCGTCTAAACACCATATATTTT.